This T cell receptor beta chain was retrieved from a study of blood T cell repertoires in COVID-19. Study summary: The cDNA or gDNA used as material had been derived from T cells, B-cell-depleted T cells, or PBMCs.

As originally analysed: Nucleated cell counts were estimated from reference gene primer amplification. The method was immunoSEQ multiplex PCR; TCRdb's version includes in-frame clones alone and lacks a portion of them. That table gives V, J and clone size, and the DNA gave D and trimming. The table records about 180,000 clones, around 80% of them present only once. CDR3 length: 14 amino acids. CDR1 is LGHDT and CDR2 is YNNKEL in the germline V gene (reference sequence). The V end lost 5 bases, the J end lost 5 bases, and 13 bases lay between the germline ends. Seattle participants joined during active infection and were tracked over time.

The material sequenced was peripheral blood. This chain joins TRBV3-1 (or the pseudogene TRBV3-2) and TRBJ1-3; D not resolved. The receptor's source is a woman in her forties with COVID-19, enrolled during active disease. The CDR3 reads CASSADGLRNTIYF. CDR3 nucleotides: TGTGCCAGCAGCGCTGATGGACTACGAAACACCATATATTTT.